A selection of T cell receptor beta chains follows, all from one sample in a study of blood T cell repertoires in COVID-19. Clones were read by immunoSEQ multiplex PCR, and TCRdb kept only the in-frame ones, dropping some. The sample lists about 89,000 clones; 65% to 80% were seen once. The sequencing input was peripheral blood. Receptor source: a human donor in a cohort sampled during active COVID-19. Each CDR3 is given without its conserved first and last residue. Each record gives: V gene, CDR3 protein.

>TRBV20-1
SASAAYEQY
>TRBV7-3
ASSPQAGAYNEQF
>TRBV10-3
AITRTSGGYEQY
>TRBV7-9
ASSGLGSPLH
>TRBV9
ASSDGTGYSYEQY
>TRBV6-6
ASSYSSQGASGELF
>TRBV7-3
ASSLIGTSGFSTDTQY
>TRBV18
ASSPPPKTSTDTQY
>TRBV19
ASSIAGVYNEQF
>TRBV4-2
ASSQESTHEQY